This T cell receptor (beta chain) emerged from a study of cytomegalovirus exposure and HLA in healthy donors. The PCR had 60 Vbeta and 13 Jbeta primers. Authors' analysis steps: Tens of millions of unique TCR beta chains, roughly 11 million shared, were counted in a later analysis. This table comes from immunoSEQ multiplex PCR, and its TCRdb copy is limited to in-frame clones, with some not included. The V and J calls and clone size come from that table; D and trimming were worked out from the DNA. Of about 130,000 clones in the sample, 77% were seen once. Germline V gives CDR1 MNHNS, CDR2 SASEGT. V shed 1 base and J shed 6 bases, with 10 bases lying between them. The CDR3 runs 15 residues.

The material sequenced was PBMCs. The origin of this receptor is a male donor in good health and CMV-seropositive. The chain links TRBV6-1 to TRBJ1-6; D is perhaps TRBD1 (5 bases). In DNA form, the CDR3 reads TGTGCCAGCAGTGAAGGCCCGGACACTAATTCACCCCTCCACTTT. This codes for CASSEGPDTNSPLHF.